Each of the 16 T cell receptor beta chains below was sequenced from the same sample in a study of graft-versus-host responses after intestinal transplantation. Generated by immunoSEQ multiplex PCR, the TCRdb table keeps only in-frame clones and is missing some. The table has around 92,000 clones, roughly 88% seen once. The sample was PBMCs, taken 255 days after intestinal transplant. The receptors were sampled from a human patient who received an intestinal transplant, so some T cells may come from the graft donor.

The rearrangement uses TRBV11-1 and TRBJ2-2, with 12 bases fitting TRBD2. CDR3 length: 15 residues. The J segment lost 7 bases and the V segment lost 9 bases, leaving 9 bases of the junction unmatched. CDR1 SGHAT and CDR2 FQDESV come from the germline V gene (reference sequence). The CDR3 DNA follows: TGTGCCAGTTCCGGACTAGCGGGGTCGAACGGGGAGCTGTTTTTT. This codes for CASSGLAGSNGELFF.

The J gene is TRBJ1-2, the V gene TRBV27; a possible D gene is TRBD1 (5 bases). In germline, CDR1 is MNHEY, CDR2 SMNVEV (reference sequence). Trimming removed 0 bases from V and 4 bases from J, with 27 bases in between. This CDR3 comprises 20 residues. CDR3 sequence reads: CASSLSAQGFAVGTPYGYTF. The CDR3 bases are TGTGCCAGCAGTTTATCTGCGCAGGGTTTCGCTGTGGGCACTCCCTATGGCTACACCTTC.

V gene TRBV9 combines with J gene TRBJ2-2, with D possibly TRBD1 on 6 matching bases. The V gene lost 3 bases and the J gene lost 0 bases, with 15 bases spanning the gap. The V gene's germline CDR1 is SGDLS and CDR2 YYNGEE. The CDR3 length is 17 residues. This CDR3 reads CASSARPQGSNTGELFF. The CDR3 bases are TGTGCCAGCAGCGCCCGGCCACAGGGATCGAACACCGGGGAGCTGTTTTTT.

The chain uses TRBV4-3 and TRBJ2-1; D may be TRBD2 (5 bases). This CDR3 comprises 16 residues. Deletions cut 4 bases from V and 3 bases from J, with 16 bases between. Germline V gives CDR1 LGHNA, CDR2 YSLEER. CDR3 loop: CASSPSIGEIYNEQFF. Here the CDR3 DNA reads TGCGCCAGCAGCCCATCCATCGGGGAGATCTACAATGAGCAGTTCTTC.

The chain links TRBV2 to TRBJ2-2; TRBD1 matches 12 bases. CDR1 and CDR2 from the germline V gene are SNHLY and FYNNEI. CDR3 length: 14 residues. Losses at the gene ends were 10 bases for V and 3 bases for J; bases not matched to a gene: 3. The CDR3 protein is CATGTGGYTGELFF. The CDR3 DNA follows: TGTGCCACCGGGACAGGGGGCTACACCGGGGAGCTGTTTTTT.

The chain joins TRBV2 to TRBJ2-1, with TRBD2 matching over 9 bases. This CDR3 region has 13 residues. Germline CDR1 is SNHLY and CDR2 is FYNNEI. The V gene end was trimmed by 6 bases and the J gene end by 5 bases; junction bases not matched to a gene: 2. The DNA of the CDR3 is TGTGCCAGCAGCAGACTAGCGGACAATGAGCAGTTCTTC. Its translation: CASSRLADNEQFF.

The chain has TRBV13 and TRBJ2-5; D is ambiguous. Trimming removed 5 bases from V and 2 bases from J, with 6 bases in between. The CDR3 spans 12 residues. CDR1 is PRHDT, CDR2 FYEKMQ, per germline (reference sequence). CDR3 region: CASSLGQETQYF. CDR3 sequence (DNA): TGTGCCAGCAGCCTCGGACAAGAGACCCAGTACTTC.

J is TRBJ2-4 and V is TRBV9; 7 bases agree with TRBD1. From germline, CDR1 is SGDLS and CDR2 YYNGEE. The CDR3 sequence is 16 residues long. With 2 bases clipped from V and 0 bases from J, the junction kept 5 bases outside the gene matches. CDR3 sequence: CASSVTGEGAKNIQYF. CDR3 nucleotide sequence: TGTGCCAGCAGCGTCACAGGGGAAGGAGCCAAAAACATTCAGTACTTC.

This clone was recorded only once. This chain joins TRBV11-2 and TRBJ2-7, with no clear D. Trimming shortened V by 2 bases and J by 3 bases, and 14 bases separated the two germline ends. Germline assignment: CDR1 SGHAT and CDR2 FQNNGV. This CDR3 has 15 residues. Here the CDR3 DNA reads TGTGCCAGCAGCTTAAATGACGGACGGAGCTACGAGCAGTACTTC. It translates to CASSLNDGRSYEQYF.

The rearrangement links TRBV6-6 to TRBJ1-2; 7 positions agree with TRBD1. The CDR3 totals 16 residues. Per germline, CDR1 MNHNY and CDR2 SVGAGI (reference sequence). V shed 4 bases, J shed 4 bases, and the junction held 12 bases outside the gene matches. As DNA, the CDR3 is TGTGCCAGCAGTTCCTCCTGGACAGGCCAGACCTATGGCTACACCTTC. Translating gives CASSSSWTGQTYGYTF.

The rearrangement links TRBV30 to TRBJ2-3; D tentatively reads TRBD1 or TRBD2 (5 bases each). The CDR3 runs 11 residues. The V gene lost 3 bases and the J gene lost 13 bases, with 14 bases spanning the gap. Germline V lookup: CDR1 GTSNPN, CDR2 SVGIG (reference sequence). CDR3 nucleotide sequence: TGTGCCTGGAGGGGTGGGGGATTCGAGTATTTT. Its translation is CAWRGGGFEYF. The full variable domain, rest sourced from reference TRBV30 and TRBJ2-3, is SQTIHQWPATLVQPVGSPLSLECTVEGTSNPNLYWYRQAAGRGLQLLFYSVGIGQISSEVPQNLSASRPQDRQFILSSKKLLLSDSGFYLCAWRGGGFEYFGPGTRLTVL.

The CDR3 nucleotides are TGCGCCAGCAGCCGGGGGAAGAACACTGAAGCTTTCTTT. Translation: CASSRGKNTEAFF. The chain employs TRBV4-1 and TRBJ1-1; possibly TRBD1 for D (5 bases). Trimming pared 4 bases from V and 1 base from J, leaving 7 bases between. The V gene's germline CDR1 is MGHRA and CDR2 YSYEKL. This CDR3 is built from 13 residues.

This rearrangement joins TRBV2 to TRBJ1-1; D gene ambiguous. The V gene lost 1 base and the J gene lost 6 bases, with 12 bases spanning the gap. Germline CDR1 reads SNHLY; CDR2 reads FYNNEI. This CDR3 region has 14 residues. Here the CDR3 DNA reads TGTGCCAGCAGTGAAGGTGCCCTTACCGCTGAAGCTTTCTTT. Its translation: CASSEGALTAEAFF.

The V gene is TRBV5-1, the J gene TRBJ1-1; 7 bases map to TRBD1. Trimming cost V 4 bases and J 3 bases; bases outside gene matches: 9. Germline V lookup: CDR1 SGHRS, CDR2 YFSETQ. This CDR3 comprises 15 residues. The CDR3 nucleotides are TGCGCCAGCAGCCTGGAGGCAGGGGGTCACACTGAAGCTTTCTTT. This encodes CASSLEAGGHTEAFF.

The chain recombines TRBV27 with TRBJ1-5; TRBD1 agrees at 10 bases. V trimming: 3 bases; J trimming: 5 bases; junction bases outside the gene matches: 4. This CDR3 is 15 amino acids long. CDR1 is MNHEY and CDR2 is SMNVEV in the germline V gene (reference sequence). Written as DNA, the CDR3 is TGTGCCAGCAGTTTTACCGGGACAGGGGATCAGCCCCAGCATTTT. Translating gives CASSFTGTGDQPQHF.

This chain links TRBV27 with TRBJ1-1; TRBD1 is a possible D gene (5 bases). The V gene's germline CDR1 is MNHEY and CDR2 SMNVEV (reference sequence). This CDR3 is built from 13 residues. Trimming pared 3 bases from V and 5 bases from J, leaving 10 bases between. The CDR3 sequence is CASSLGGSTEAFF. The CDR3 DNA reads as TGTGCCAGCAGTTTGGGGGGTAGTACTGAAGCTTTCTTT.